Shown below are 32 T cell receptor beta chains from a single sample sequenced in a study of blood T cell repertoires in COVID-19. Here immunoSEQ multiplex PCR was the method, and the copy in TCRdb shows in-frame clones only, minus some. Of around 230,000 clones detected, roughly 77% appear once; the ten largest clones hold around 9.2%. The sequenced sample was PBMCs or T cells enriched from blood (not recorded which). These receptor sequences come from a man aged 35-49 years who had recovered from COVID-19.

V and J are TRBV11-2 and TRBJ2-2, with D hard to call. V lost 3 bases, J lost 1 base, and 9 bases lay in between. This CDR3 spans 15 amino acids. From germline, CDR1 is SGHAT and CDR2 FQNNGV. This CDR3 is CASSFLPGNTGELFF. The CDR3 region has the DNA TGTGCCAGCAGCTTTCTACCGGGGAACACCGGGGAGCTGTTTTTT.

The chain joins TRBV30 to TRBJ2-2; D remains ambiguous. The CDR3 loop spans 15 amino acids. V lost 0 bases and J 4 bases, leaving 12 bases between the germline ends. Germline V CDR1 and CDR2: GTSNPN, SVGIG (reference sequence). In DNA form, the CDR3 reads TGTGCCTGGAGTGTTGTCATTCCGGGCACCGGGGAGCTGTTTTTT. It codes for CAWSVVIPGTGELFF.

The V call is TRBV4-2, the J call TRBJ1-1; tentative D call: TRBD1 (5 bases). CDR1 is LGHNA, CDR2 YNFKEQ, per germline. There are 14 residues in the CDR3. V lost 8 bases and J lost 2, with 15 bases in between. The CDR3 sequence: CASGLGDSNTEAFF. CDR3 bases: TGTGCCAGCGGGCTTGGGGACTCCAACACTGAAGCTTTCTTT.

V and J are TRBV25-1 and TRBJ1-1; D unclear. The ends were cut back, 6 bases at V and 0 bases at J, with 8 bases in the middle. Germline V gives CDR1 MGHDK, CDR2 SYGVNS. The CDR3 length is 13 residues. The CDR3 coding sequence is TGTGCCAGCAGGTGGCTTTTGAACACTGAAGCTTTCTTT. The encoded protein is CASRWLLNTEAFF.

V gene TRBV5-6 combines with J gene TRBJ2-5; 7 positions match TRBD1. CDR1 is SGHDT, CDR2 YYEEEE, per germline. The CDR3 consists of 15 residues. Unmatched junction bases numbered 9, after V lost 6 bases and J lost 1 base. The CDR3 reads CASNRGGTSQETQYF. DNA for the CDR3: TGTGCCAGCAACAGGGGCGGAACTAGCCAAGAGACCCAGTACTTC.

The J gene is TRBJ1-1, the V gene TRBV30; D is possibly TRBD1 (6 bases). Germline CDR1 is GTSNPN and CDR2 is SVGIG (reference sequence). This CDR3 region has 16 residues. V lost 2 bases, J lost 2 bases, and 18 bases lay in between. The CDR3 reads CAWSRYGTGLNTEAFF. The CDR3, as DNA: TGTGCCTGGAGTCGATATGGTACAGGGCTTAACACTGAAGCTTTCTTT.

V and J are TRBV7-9 and TRBJ2-2; unclear D gene. The CDR3 length is 15 residues. Per the germline V gene, CDR1 is SEHNR and CDR2 is FQNEAQ (reference sequence). V was cut by 7 bases and J by 5 bases, with 17 bases left in between. The DNA of the CDR3 is TGTGCCAGCACCACCAACAGCTTTGGGACCGGGGAGCTGTTTTTT. It yields the protein CASTTNSFGTGELFF. The whole variable domain, remainder taken from reference TRBV7-9 and TRBJ2-2, is DTGVSQNPRHKITKRGQNVTFRCDPISEHNRLYWYRQTLGQGPEFLTYFQNEAQLEKSRLLSDRFSAERPKGSFSTLEIQRTEQGDSAMYLCASTTNSFGTGELFFGEGSRLTVL.

This clone has a handful of counts. This chain joins TRBV6-5 and TRBJ2-7, with TRBD2 identical over 14 bases. The trim removed 6 bases at V and 0 bases at J, leaving 1 base unmatched. The CDR3 runs to 15 residues. Germline lookup yields CDR1 MNHEY and CDR2 SVGAGI. CDR3 nucleotide sequence: TGTGCCAGCAGAGGGACTAGCGGGAGCTCCTACGAGCAGTACTTC. This encodes CASRGTSGSSYEQYF.

This clone was counted between two and nine times. V gene TRBV5-1 combines with J gene TRBJ2-3; maybe TRBD1 (6 bases). Per germline, CDR1 SGHRS and CDR2 YFSETQ. Between the trimmed V and J ends, which lost 7 bases and 0 bases, there was a span of 12 bases. The CDR3 has 14 residues. CDR3: CASRGQSSTDTQYF. The DNA for the CDR3 is TGCGCCAGCCGGGGACAATCTAGCACAGATACGCAGTATTTT.

This chain connects TRBV27 to TRBJ1-5; 7 nucleotides line up with TRBD1. Per the germline V gene, CDR1 is MNHEY and CDR2 is SMNVEV (reference sequence). Germline trimming cut 5 bases from V and 1 base from J; bases unmatched to any gene: 5. The CDR3 sequence is 15 residues long. The CDR3: CASSLNRGSNQPQHF. For the CDR3, the DNA is TGTGCCAGCAGTCTAAACAGGGGAAGCAATCAGCCCCAGCATTTT.

The CDR3 reads CASSLDGTSGGSSYNEQFF. Here the CDR3 DNA reads TGTGCCAGCAGCTTAGATGGGACTAGCGGGGGCAGCTCCTACAATGAGCAGTTCTTC. This chain uses TRBV11-3 with TRBJ2-1; 14 nucleotides agree with TRBD2. Germline values: CDR1 SGHNT, CDR2 YENEEA. The CDR3 spans 19 residues. Unmatched junction bases numbered 4, after V lost 0 bases and J lost 0 bases.

On this clone: Other DNA variants within this sample encode the same CDR3. The genes are TRBV9 and TRBJ2-3; weak D call: TRBD1 (6 bases). CDR1 SGDLS and CDR2 YYNGEE come from the germline V gene. V was pared by 3 bases and J by 1 base, with 9 bases between. This CDR3 comprises 14 residues. The DNA for the CDR3 is TGTGCCAGCAGCGAGAGGACAGGCACAGATACGCAGTATTTT. Translated: CASSERTGTDTQYF.

This chain connects TRBV19 to TRBJ1-2; 8 bases match TRBD1. The CDR3 runs to 13 residues. The junction had 5 bases not matched to a gene; V was cut back by 6 bases and J by 5 bases. The germline V gene encodes CDR1 LNHDA and CDR2 SQIVND (reference sequence). The CDR3 coding sequence is TGTGCCAGTAGCCCGGGACAGGTTTATGGCTACACCTTC. It encodes CASSPGQVYGYTF.

The gene calls are TRBV18 and TRBJ1-1; D remains unclear. CDR3 size: 13 residues. CDR1 KGHSH and CDR2 LQKENI come from the germline V gene. V lost 4 bases to trimming and J lost 3 bases, with 9 bases between them. The CDR3 bases are TGTGCCAGCTCACTCGGACTGGACACTGAAGCTTTCTTT. It specifies CASSLGLDTEAFF.

The J gene is TRBJ2-7, the V gene TRBV7-9; D unclear. The germline V gene encodes CDR1 SEHNR and CDR2 FQNEAQ (reference sequence). There are 13 residues in the CDR3. The ends were cut back, 1 base at V and 3 bases at J, with 7 bases in the middle. CDR3 region: CASSLGYDYEQYF. CDR3 nucleotide sequence: TGTGCCAGCAGCTTAGGCTACGACTACGAGCAGTACTTC. The full variable domain, with the rest looked up from reference TRBV7-9 and TRBJ2-7, is DTGVSQNPRHKITKRGQNVTFRCDPISEHNRLYWYRQTLGQGPEFLTYFQNEAQLEKSRLLSDRFSAERPKGSFSTLEIQRTEQGDSAMYLCASSLGYDYEQYFGPGTRLTVT.

The chain couples TRBV2 to TRBJ2-2; 10 bases map to TRBD1. Trimming at V came to 9 bases and at J to 8 bases, leaving 12 bases not matched to a gene. The CDR3 is 15 amino acids. The V gene's germline CDR1 is SNHLY and CDR2 FYNNEI. Written as DNA, the CDR3 is TGTGCCAGTTCGACAGGGGGCGATTCAGCGGGGGAGCTGTTTTTT. Translating gives CASSTGGDSAGELFF.

This clone came up a few times. The chain carries TRBV9 and TRBJ2-3; TRBD2 matches at 7 bases. The germline V gene has CDR1 SGDLS and CDR2 YYNGEE. The CDR3 extends over 15 amino acids. Unmatched junction bases numbered 5, after V lost 0 bases and J lost 4 bases. CDR3 bases: TGTGCCAGCAGCGTAGGGTGGGGGGGACCAGATACGCAGTATTTT. This gives the protein CASSVGWGGPDTQYF.

This clone showed up just once. This chain links TRBV18 with TRBJ2-1; tentative D call: TRBD1 (6 bases). CDR1 is KGHSH and CDR2 is LQKENI in the germline V gene. This CDR3 has 14 residues. The germline V and J ends were trimmed by 5 bases and 0 bases, with 8 bases remaining between them. In DNA, the CDR3 is TGTGCCAGCTCAGGGACAAGCTCCTACAATGAGCAGTTCTTC. This gives the protein CASSGTSSYNEQFF.

The chain has TRBV18 and TRBJ1-2; weak D call: TRBD1 (6 bases). The CDR3 totals 14 residues. The V gene's germline CDR1 is KGHSH and CDR2 LQKENI. V was cut by 10 bases and J by 0 bases, with 15 bases left in between. CDR3 in DNA: TGTGCCACCTACGCCGACAGGTCTAACTATGGCTACACCTTC. Protein: CATYADRSNYGYTF.

J is TRBJ1-1 and V is TRBV10-1; possibly TRBD1 for D (5 bases). The germline V gene encodes CDR1 WNHNN and CDR2 SYGVQD (reference sequence). The CDR3 is made up of 13 amino acids. Trimming removed 7 bases from V and 1 base from J, with 10 bases in between. CDR3 in DNA: TGCGCCAGCAAGCAGGGAACGAACACTGAAGCTTTCTTT. As protein: CASKQGTNTEAFF.

The rearrangement links TRBV10-1 to TRBJ2-3; 9 bases agree with TRBD1. The germline CDR1 and CDR2 sequences are WNHNN and SYGVQD (reference sequence). After removal of 7 bases from V and 4 bases from J, the junction contained 6 bases not matched to a gene. The CDR3 extends over 14 amino acids. CDR3 amino acids: CASTPGTGPDTQYF. The DNA for the CDR3 is TGCGCCAGCACCCCCGGGACAGGGCCAGATACGCAGTATTTT.

The chain combines TRBV9 with TRBJ2-1, with D perhaps matching TRBD1 (6 bases). Per germline, CDR1 SGDLS and CDR2 YYNGEE. CDR3 length: 14 residues. Trimming stripped 1 base from V and 8 bases from J, with 13 bases between. As DNA, the CDR3 is TGTGCCAGCAGCGTATACACAGGGTCCGATGAGCAGTTCTTC. Its translation is CASSVYTGSDEQFF.

The DNA for the CDR3 is TGTGCCAGCAGCAAGAGTAGGCCCCGGGACAGGGACTATGGCTACACCTTC. Translation gives CASSKSRPRDRDYGYTF. The chain uses TRBV7-8 and TRBJ1-2, with 9 bases lining up with TRBD1. The V gene's germline CDR1 is SGHVS and CDR2 FQNEAQ. Unmatched junction bases numbered 13, after V lost 5 bases and J lost 3 bases. CDR3 length: 17 amino acids.

This clone was detected once. V usage is TRBV7-3 and J usage is TRBJ2-5, with D perhaps matching TRBD1 (5 bases). This CDR3 comprises 16 residues. Germline assignment: CDR1 SGHTA and CDR2 FQGTGA. V was clipped by 0 bases and J by 1 base, with 12 bases between them. CDR3 in amino acids: CASSLTGRVVQETQYF. The CDR3 bases are TGTGCCAGCAGCTTAACGGGCAGGGTCGTCCAAGAGACCCAGTACTTC.

The chain uses TRBV2 and TRBJ2-1; 8 nucleotides align to TRBD1. V lost 6 bases to trimming and J lost 5 bases; unmatched junction nucleotides: 9. The CDR3 runs to 15 residues. Looked up from germline, CDR1 is SNHLY and CDR2 is FYNNEI. The CDR3 DNA follows: TGTGCCAGCAGCGATGTAACAGGGGGAGACAATGAGCAGTTCTTC. It translates to CASSDVTGGDNEQFF.

The CDR3 here is CASTELYNSPLHF. The DNA of the CDR3 is TGTGCCAGCACCGAACTCTATAATTCACCCCTCCACTTT. This chain links TRBV7-3 with TRBJ1-6, with no clear D. The CDR3 is 13 residues long. Trimming cost V 7 bases and J 3 bases, with 7 bases left between them. CDR1 and CDR2 from the germline V gene are SGHTA and FQGTGA.

The chain couples TRBV30 to TRBJ2-7; 7 bases map to TRBD2. From germline, CDR1 is GTSNPN and CDR2 SVGIG (reference sequence). This CDR3 spans 13 amino acids. V lost 3 bases and J lost 4; bases outside the gene matches: 6. The CDR3 DNA reads as TGTGCCTGGAGCCCTGGACTAGTTTACGAGCAGTACTTC. This encodes CAWSPGLVYEQYF.

This chain uses TRBV5-5 with TRBJ2-7, with TRBD1 matching 8 bases. Germline V gene data show CDR1 as SGHKS and CDR2 as YYEKEE (reference sequence). V was clipped by 0 bases and J by 1 base; unmatched bases: 3. CDR3 length equals 15 residues. CDR3 residues: CASSLGGTGSYEQYF. CDR3 coding DNA: TGTGCCAGCAGCTTGGGCGGGACAGGATCCTACGAGCAGTACTTC.

This clone was counted a single time. The rearrangement links TRBV21-1 to TRBJ1-5; the table assigns TRBD1, which was not confirmed against the DNA. TRBV21-1 is given as a pseudogene. This CDR3 is built from 16 residues. For the CDR3, the DNA is TGTGCCAGCAGCAAAGTTTGGGACAGGGCTAATCAGCCCCAGCATTTT. Protein: CASSKVWDRANQPQHF.

This clone showed up just a few times. CDR3 region: CASSFVSTDTQYF. The CDR3 bases are TGTGCCAGCAGTTTTGTAAGCACAGATACGCAGTATTTT. V gene TRBV12-3 or TRBV12-4 combines with J gene TRBJ2-3; no clear D. V gave up 3 bases and J gave up 0 bases, with 4 bases separating them. The CDR3 extends over 13 amino acids.

V and J are TRBV2 and TRBJ1-2; weak D call: TRBD1 (6 bases). The CDR3 runs to 16 residues. Germline CDR1 is SNHLY and CDR2 is FYNNEI. Trimming shortened V by 2 bases and J by 2 bases, and 15 bases separated the two germline ends. The CDR3 region has the DNA TGTGCCAGCAGTGAAACAGGTTCGACAGGCAACTATGGCTACACCTTC. It yields the protein CASSETGSTGNYGYTF.

This clone has a handful of counts. The chain recombines TRBV7-9 with TRBJ1-5; perhaps TRBD1 as D (5 bases). This CDR3 spans 15 amino acids. Germline V lookup: CDR1 SEHNR, CDR2 FQNEAQ (reference sequence). Trimming cost V 5 bases and J 2 bases, with 13 bases left between them. CDR3 coding DNA: TGTGCCAGCAGCCCCCAGGGAAGGGGCAATCAGCCCCAGCATTTT. It codes for CASSPQGRGNQPQHF.